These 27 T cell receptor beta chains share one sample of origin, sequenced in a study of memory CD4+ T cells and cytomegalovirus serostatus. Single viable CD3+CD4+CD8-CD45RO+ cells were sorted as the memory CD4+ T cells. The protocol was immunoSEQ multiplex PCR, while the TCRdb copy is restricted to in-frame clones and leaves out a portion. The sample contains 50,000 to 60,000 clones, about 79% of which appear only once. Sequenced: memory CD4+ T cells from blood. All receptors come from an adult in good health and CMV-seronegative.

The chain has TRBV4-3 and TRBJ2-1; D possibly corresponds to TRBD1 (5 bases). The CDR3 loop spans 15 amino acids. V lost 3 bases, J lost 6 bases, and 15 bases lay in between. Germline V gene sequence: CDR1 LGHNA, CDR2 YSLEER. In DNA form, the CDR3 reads TGCGCCAGCAGCCATGAGTGGCAGGGCCCCAATGAGCAGTTCTTC. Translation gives CASSHEWQGPNEQFF.

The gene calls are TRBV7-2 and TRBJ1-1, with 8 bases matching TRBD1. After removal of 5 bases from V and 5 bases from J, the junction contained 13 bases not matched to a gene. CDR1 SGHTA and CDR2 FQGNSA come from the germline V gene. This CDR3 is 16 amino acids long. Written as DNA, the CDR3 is TGTGCCAGCAGCCCAAACAACGGACAGGGTTGGACTGAAGCTTTCTTT. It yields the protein CASSPNNGQGWTEAFF.

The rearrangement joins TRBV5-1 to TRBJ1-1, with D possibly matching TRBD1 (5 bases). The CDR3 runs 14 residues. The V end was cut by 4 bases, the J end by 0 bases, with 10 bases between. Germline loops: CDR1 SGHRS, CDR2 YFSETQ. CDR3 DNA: TGCGCCAGCAGCACCGGGACGGTGAACACTGAAGCTTTCTTT. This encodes CASSTGTVNTEAFF. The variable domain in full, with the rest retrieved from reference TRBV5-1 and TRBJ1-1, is KAGVTQTPRYLIKTRGQQVTLSCSPISGHRSVSWYQQTPGQGLQFLFEYFSETQRNKGNFPGRFSGRQFSNSRSEMNVSTLELGDSALYLCASSTGTVNTEAFFGQGTRLTVV.

The CDR3 region has the DNA TGTGCCAGCAGCTTAACAGGGCCCACTGAAGCTTTCTTT. Protein product: CASSLTGPTEAFF. The chain couples TRBV11-1 to TRBJ1-1; a weak D match, TRBD1 (6 bases). V lost 2 bases to trimming and J lost 4 bases, with 8 bases between them. The CDR3 is made up of 13 amino acids. CDR1 is SGHAT, CDR2 FQDESV, per germline (reference sequence).

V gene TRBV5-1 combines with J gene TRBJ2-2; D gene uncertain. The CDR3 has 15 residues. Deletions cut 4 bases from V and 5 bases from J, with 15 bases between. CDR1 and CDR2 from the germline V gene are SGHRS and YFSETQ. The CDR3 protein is CASSPEPQRTGELFF. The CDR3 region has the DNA TGCGCCAGCAGCCCAGAACCACAGAGAACCGGGGAGCTGTTTTTT.

The CDR3: CASSSWVGDTEAFF. CDR3 DNA: TGTGCCAGCAGTTCGTGGGTCGGGGACACTGAAGCTTTCTTT. The chain uses TRBV6-5 and TRBJ1-1; D is unclear. CDR1 is MNHEY, CDR2 SVGAGI, per germline. V lost 4 bases and J 3 bases, leaving 12 bases between the germline ends. The CDR3 has 14 amino acids.

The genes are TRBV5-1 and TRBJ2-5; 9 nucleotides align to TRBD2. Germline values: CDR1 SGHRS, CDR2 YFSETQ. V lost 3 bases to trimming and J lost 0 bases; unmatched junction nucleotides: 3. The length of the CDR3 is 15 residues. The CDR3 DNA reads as TGCGCCAGCAGCTATAGCGGGAGTTACCAAGAGACCCAGTACTTC. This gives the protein CASSYSGSYQETQYF.

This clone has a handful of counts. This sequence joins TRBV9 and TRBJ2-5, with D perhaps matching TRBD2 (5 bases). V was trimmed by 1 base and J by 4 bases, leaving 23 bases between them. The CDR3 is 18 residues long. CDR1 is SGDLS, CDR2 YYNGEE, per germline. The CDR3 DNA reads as TGTGCCAGCAGCGTATACTCCGCCCCGGGATCCAAGGGAGAGACCCAGTACTTC. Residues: CASSVYSAPGSKGETQYF. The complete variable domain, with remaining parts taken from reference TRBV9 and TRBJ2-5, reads DSGVTQTPKHLITATGQRVTLRCSPRSGDLSVYWYQQSLDQGLQFLIQYYNGEERAKGNILERFSAQQFPDLHSELNLSSLELGDSALYFCASSVYSAPGSKGETQYFGPGTRLLVL.

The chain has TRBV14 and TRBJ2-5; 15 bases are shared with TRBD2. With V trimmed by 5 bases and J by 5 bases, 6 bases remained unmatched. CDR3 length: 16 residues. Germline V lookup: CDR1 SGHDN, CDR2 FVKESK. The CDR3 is CASSGAGTSGGETQYF. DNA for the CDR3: TGTGCCAGCAGCGGAGCCGGGACTAGCGGGGGGGAGACCCAGTACTTC.

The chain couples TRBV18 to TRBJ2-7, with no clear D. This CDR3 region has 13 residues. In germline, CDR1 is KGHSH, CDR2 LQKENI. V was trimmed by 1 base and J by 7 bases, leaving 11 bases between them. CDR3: CASSPRGIEEQYF. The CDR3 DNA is TGTGCCAGCTCACCACGGGGTATCGAGGAGCAGTACTTC.

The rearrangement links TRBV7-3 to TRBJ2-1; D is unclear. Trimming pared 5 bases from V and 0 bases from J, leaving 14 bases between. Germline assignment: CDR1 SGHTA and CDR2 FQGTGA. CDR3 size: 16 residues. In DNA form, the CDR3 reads TGTGCCAGCAGCCTTACATGGACCGGCTCCTACAATGAGCAGTTCTTC. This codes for CASSLTWTGSYNEQFF.

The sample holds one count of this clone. Written as DNA, the CDR3 is TGTGCCAGGCCAACCCCCACAGATACGCAGTATTTT. Translated: CARPTPTDTQYF. The chain links TRBV10-3 to TRBJ2-3; D ambiguous. The germline V gene encodes CDR1 ENHRY and CDR2 SYGVKD. The CDR3 contains 12 residues. V lost 10 bases and J lost 2, with 10 bases in between.

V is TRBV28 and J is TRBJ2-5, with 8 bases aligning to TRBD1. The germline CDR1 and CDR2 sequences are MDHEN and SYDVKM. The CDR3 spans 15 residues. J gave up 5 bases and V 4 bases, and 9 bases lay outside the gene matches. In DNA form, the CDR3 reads TGTGCCAGCAGTTCCCGACAGGGGAGGATGGAGACCCAGTACTTC. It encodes CASSSRQGRMETQYF. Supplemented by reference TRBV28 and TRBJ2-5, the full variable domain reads DVKVTQSSRYLVKRTGEKVFLECVQDMDHENMFWYRQDPGLGLRLIYFSYDVKMKEKGDIPEGYSVSREKKERFSLILESASTNQTSMYLCASSSRQGRMETQYFGPGTRLLVL.

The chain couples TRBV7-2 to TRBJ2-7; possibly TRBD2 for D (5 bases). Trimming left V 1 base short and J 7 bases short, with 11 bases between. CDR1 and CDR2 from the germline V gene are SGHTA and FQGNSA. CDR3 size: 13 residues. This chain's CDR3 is CASSLGEIGEQYF. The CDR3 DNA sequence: TGTGCCAGCAGCTTAGGGGAGATAGGGGAGCAGTACTTC.

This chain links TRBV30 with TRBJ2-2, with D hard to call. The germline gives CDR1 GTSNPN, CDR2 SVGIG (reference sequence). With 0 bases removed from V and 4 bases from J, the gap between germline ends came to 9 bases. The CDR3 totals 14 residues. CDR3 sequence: CAWSVRWGTGELFF. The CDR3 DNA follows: TGTGCCTGGAGTGTAAGGTGGGGCACCGGGGAGCTGTTTTTT.

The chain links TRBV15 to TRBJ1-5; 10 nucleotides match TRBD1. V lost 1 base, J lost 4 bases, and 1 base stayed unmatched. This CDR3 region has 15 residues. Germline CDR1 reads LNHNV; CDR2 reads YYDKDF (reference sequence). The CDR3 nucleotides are TGTGCCACCAGCAGAGGGGACAGGGGTAATCAGCCCCAGCATTTT. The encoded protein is CATSRGDRGNQPQHF.

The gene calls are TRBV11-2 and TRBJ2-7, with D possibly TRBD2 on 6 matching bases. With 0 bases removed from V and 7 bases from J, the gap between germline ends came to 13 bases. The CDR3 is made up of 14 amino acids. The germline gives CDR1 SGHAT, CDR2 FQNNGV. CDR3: CASSLDRGSEEQYF. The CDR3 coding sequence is TGTGCCAGCAGCTTAGATCGGGGGTCGGAAGAGCAGTACTTC.

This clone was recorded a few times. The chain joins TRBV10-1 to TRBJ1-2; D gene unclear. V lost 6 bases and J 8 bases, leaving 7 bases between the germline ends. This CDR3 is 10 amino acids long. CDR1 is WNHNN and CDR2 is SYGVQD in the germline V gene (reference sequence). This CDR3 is CASRVWGYTF. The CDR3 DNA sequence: TGCGCCAGCAGGGTTTGGGGCTACACCTTC.

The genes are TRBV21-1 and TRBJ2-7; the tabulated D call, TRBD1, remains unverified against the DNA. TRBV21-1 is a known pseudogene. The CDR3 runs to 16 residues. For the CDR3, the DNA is TGTGCCAGCAGCTCCCCAATGGGACAGGGCTTTAGGGAGCAGTACTTC. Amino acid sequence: CASSSPMGQGFREQYF.

CDR3 loop: CASSQQPTNRGYNEQFF. CDR3 nucleotides: TGTGCCAGCAGCCAACAACCTACCAACAGGGGATACAATGAGCAGTTCTTC. This sequence joins TRBV2 and TRBJ2-1; 7 nucleotides agree with TRBD1. The CDR3 has 17 residues. Germline V gene sequence: CDR1 SNHLY, CDR2 FYNNEI. Trimming removed 6 bases from V and 4 bases from J; junction bases left unmatched: 15. Full variable domain (rest looked up from reference TRBV2 and TRBJ2-1): EPEVTQTPSHQVTQMGQEVILRCVPISNHLYFYWYRQILGQKVEFLVSFYNNEISEKSEIFDDQFSVERPDGSNFTLKIRSTKLEDSAMYFCASSQQPTNRGYNEQFFGPGTRLTVL.

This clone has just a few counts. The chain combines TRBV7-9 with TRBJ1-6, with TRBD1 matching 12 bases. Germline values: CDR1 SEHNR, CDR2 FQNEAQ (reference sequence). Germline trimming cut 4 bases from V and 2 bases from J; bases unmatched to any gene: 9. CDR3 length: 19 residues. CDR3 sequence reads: CASSSGTGGVRAYNSPLHF. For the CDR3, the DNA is TGTGCCAGCAGCTCAGGGACAGGGGGCGTTCGCGCCTATAATTCACCCCTCCACTTT.

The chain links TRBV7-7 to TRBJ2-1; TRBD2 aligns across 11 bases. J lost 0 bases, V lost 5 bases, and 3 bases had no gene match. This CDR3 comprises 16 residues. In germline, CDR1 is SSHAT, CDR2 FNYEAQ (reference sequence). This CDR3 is CASSPGTSGSYNEQFF. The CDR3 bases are TGTGCCAGCAGCCCAGGGACTAGCGGCTCCTACAATGAGCAGTTCTTC.

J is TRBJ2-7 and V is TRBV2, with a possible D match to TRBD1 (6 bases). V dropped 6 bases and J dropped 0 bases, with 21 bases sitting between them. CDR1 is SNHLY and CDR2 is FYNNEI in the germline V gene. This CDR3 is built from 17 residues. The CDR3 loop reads CASRDRSRSVSSYEQYF. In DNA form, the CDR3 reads TGTGCCAGCAGAGACAGGTCCCGCTCCGTAAGCTCCTACGAGCAGTACTTC. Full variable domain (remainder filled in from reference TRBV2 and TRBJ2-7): EPEVTQTPSHQVTQMGQEVILRCVPISNHLYFYWYRQILGQKVEFLVSFYNNEISEKSEIFDDQFSVERPDGSNFTLKIRSTKLEDSAMYFCASRDRSRSVSSYEQYFGPGTRLTVT.

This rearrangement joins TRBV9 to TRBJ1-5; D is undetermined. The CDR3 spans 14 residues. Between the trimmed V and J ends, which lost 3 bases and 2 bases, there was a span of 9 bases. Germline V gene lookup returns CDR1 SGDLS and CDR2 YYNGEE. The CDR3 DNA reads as TGTGCCAGCAGCGCTCATGAGGGCAATCAGCCCCAGCATTTT. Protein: CASSAHEGNQPQHF.

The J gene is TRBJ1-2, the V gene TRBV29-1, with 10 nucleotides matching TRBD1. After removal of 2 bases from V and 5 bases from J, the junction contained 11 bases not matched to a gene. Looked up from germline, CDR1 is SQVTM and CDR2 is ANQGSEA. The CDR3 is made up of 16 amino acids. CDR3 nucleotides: TGCAGCGTTGAATATGGGACAGGGGCGACCTTTTATGGCTACACCTTC. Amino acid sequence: CSVEYGTGATFYGYTF.

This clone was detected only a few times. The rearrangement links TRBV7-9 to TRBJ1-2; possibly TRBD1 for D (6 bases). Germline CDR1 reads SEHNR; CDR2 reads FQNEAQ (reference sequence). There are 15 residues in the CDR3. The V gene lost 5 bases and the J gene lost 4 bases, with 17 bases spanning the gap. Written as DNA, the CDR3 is TGTGCCAGCAGCCCAAACCTGCGGGACATCTATGGCTACACCTTC. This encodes CASSPNLRDIYGYTF.

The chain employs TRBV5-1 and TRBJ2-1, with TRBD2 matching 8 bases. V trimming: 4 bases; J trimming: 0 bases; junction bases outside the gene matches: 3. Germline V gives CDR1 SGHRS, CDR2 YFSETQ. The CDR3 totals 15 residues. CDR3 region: CASSLGTSSYNEQFF. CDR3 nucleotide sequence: TGCGCCAGCAGCCTCGGGACTAGCTCCTACAATGAGCAGTTCTTC. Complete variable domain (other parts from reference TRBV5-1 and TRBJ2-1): KAGVTQTPRYLIKTRGQQVTLSCSPISGHRSVSWYQQTPGQGLQFLFEYFSETQRNKGNFPGRFSGRQFSNSRSEMNVSTLELGDSALYLCASSLGTSSYNEQFFGPGTRLTVL.